The 18 T cell receptor beta chains below were found in one sample sequenced in a study of CD8+ T cells in alopecia areata. TCR sequencing used cDNA made by reverse transcription of extracted RNA. TCRdb's copy holds only in-frame clones and misses some; the assay was immunoSEQ multiplex PCR. The sample lists under 70,000 clones; roughly 61% were seen once. This specimen consisted of CD8+ T cells sorted from blood, obtained at week 0. Source of these receptors: a human donor with alopecia areata.

This chain connects TRBV28 to TRBJ2-5; 7 nucleotides align to TRBD1. Germline assignment: CDR1 MDHEN and CDR2 SYDVKM. Trimming at V came to 6 bases and at J to 2 bases, leaving 6 bases not matched to a gene. The CDR3 is 14 residues long. The CDR3 bases are TGTGCCAGCAGCGTGAGGGGGCGGCAAGAGACCCAGTACTTC. It yields the protein CASSVRGRQETQYF.

This clone was counted a few times. The chain is built from TRBV25-1 and TRBJ1-1; D not certain. Germline V gene sequence: CDR1 MGHDK, CDR2 SYGVNS. This CDR3 comprises 12 residues. Trimming took off 2 bases at V and 7 bases at J, with 8 bases between the two ends. The CDR3 sequence is CASSESGFEAFF. Written as DNA, the CDR3 is TGTGCCAGCAGTGAAAGCGGATTTGAAGCTTTCTTT.

This clone was observed a few times. V gene TRBV29-1 combines with J gene TRBJ2-5, with TRBD1 identical over 9 bases. The CDR3 consists of 13 residues. Germline lookup yields CDR1 SQVTM and CDR2 ANQGSEA. V lost 5 bases and J lost 2; bases outside the gene matches: 3. CDR3 in DNA: TGCAGCGTTATCGACAGGGGGCAAGAGACCCAGTACTTC. Protein product: CSVIDRGQETQYF.

This clone occurred a few times. The chain employs TRBV6-6 and TRBJ1-2, with 10 bases aligning to TRBD1. Germline V lookup: CDR1 MNHNY, CDR2 SVGAGI (reference sequence). V trimming: 6 bases; J trimming: 3 bases; junction bases outside the gene matches: 10. The CDR3 is 16 amino acids. In DNA, the CDR3 is TGTGCCAGCAGACAAGACAGGGGGCTTTTTGACTATGGCTACACCTTC. This translates into CASRQDRGLFDYGYTF.

This clone showed up just a few times. The gene calls are TRBV4-3 and TRBJ2-2; no firm D call. Germline CDR1 and CDR2: LGHNA and YSLEER. This CDR3 contains 15 residues. V was cut by 0 bases and J by 5 bases, with 10 bases left in between. CDR3 nucleotides: TGCGCCAGCAGCCAAGAATGGCCGTGGACCGGGGAGCTGTTTTTT. As protein: CASSQEWPWTGELFF.

The CDR3 DNA is TGTGCCTGGAGCACCGGGACAGGGGGGACAGATACGCAGTATTTT. Translation gives CAWSTGTGGTDTQYF. The rearrangement uses TRBV30 and TRBJ2-3; 11 bases are shared with TRBD1. The CDR3 length is 15 residues. The junction had 5 bases not matched to a gene; V was cut back by 3 bases and J by 3 bases. Germline CDR1 GTSNPN, CDR2 SVGIG (reference sequence).

Only a few counts were recorded for this clone. The CDR3 loop reads CASSAVGAPGNIQYF. In nucleotides, the CDR3 is TGTGCCAGCAGCGCAGTGGGAGCCCCTGGAAACATTCAGTACTTC. J is TRBJ2-4 and V is TRBV9; the D gene is possibly TRBD2 (5 bases). The V and J ends lost 3 bases and 6 bases respectively, with 16 bases between them. The germline V gene encodes CDR1 SGDLS and CDR2 YYNGEE. The CDR3 consists of 15 residues. Complete variable domain (other parts from reference TRBV9 and TRBJ2-4): DSGVTQTPKHLITATGQRVTLRCSPRSGDLSVYWYQQSLDQGLQFLIQYYNGEERAKGNILERFSAQQFPDLHSELNLSSLELGDSALYFCASSAVGAPGNIQYFGAGTRLSVL.

The rearrangement uses TRBV2 and TRBJ2-3; 7 positions match TRBD2. The CDR3 is made up of 14 amino acids. In germline, CDR1 is SNHLY, CDR2 FYNNEI. Unmatched junction bases numbered 7, after V lost 7 bases and J lost 3 bases. The CDR3 DNA reads TGTGCCAGCATCGTGGGGGGAGGGACAGATACGCAGTATTTT. Translated, it gives CASIVGGGTDTQYF.

The CDR3, as DNA: TGCGCCAGCAGCCAAGGCCGGTCTAGCGGGGCACAAGAGACCCAGTACTTC. Its translation is CASSQGRSSGAQETQYF. J is TRBJ2-5 and V is TRBV4-3; 9 bases map to TRBD2. The CDR3 is 17 amino acids. Germline assignment: CDR1 LGHNA and CDR2 YSLEER. The V and J ends lost 1 base and 2 bases, in that order; junction bases with no gene match: 8.

The table lists this clone with a few counts. The genes are TRBV7-9 and TRBJ2-3; D remains ambiguous. Deletions cut 3 bases from V and 2 bases from J, with 0 bases between. The germline V gene encodes CDR1 SEHNR and CDR2 FQNEAQ (reference sequence). This CDR3 region has 11 residues. The DNA of the CDR3 is TGTGCCAGCAGCTTCACAGATACGCAGTATTTT. Translated, it gives CASSFTDTQYF.

This rearrangement joins TRBV7-9 to TRBJ1-1, with D possibly matching TRBD1 (6 bases). Between the trimmed V and J ends, which lost 5 bases and 6 bases, there was a span of 16 bases. The CDR3 covers 14 residues. Germline CDR1 reads SEHNR; CDR2 reads FQNEAQ (reference sequence). The CDR3 protein is CASSPAWGAAEAFF. DNA for the CDR3: TGTGCCAGCAGCCCAGCATGGGGGGCGGCTGAAGCTTTCTTT.

The chain has TRBV27 and TRBJ1-1, with 9 nucleotides matching TRBD1. Germline V gene data show CDR1 as MNHEY and CDR2 as SMNVEV (reference sequence). The CDR3 has 16 residues. With 5 bases clipped from V and 5 bases from J, the junction kept 12 bases outside the gene matches. As DNA, the CDR3 is TGTGCCAGCAGTACTGGGACAGGGTTTATTCGGACTGAAGCTTTCTTT. Encoded protein: CASSTGTGFIRTEAFF.

V gene TRBV28 combines with J gene TRBJ1-1, with unresolved D. Trimming shortened V by 6 bases and J by 1 base, and 12 bases separated the two germline ends. Germline loops: CDR1 MDHEN, CDR2 SYDVKM. The CDR3 contains 14 residues. CDR3: CASRRRPGNTEAFF. The CDR3 DNA reads TGTGCCAGCAGGCGGAGACCCGGGAACACTGAAGCTTTCTTT.

The chain carries TRBV16 and TRBJ1-5; possibly TRBD1 for D (6 bases). Germline CDR1 and CDR2: KGHSY and FQNENV. The CDR3 totals 17 residues. Trimming left V 4 bases short and J 0 bases short, with 16 bases between. The CDR3 sequence: CASSPTPGQTSNQPQHF. CDR3 DNA: TGTGCCAGCAGCCCTACCCCGGGACAAACTAGCAATCAGCCCCAGCATTTT.

This clone turned up a few times. The chain recombines TRBV5-1 with TRBJ2-1; no clear D gene. V shed 0 bases and J shed 3 bases, with 7 bases lying between them. Germline CDR1 and CDR2: SGHRS and YFSETQ. This CDR3 has 14 amino acids. The CDR3 DNA reads as TGCGCCAGCAGCTTGGCTGGGGTCTACAATGAGCAGTTCTTC. This encodes CASSLAGVYNEQFF.

J is TRBJ1-3 and V is TRBV27; D unclear. This CDR3 is 14 amino acids long. Between the trimmed V and J ends, which lost 6 bases and 8 bases, there was a span of 17 bases. CDR1 MNHEY and CDR2 SMNVEV come from the germline V gene (reference sequence). The CDR3 region has the DNA TGTGCCAGCAGCCCGGTACCATGGGCGGACACCATATATTTT. The encoded protein is CASSPVPWADTIYF.

This chain connects TRBV29-1 to TRBJ2-7; tentative D call: TRBD2 (5 bases). CDR1 is SQVTM and CDR2 is ANQGSEA in the germline V gene. The CDR3 sequence is 12 residues long. Trimming stripped 6 bases from V and 2 bases from J, with 11 bases between. The CDR3 nucleotides read TGCAGCGTCCGGGATCGTCCCTACGAGCAGTACTTC. This sequence encodes CSVRDRPYEQYF.

V is TRBV4-1 and J is TRBJ1-5; 8 nucleotides line up with TRBD1. In germline, CDR1 is MGHRA, CDR2 YSYEKL. Unmatched junction bases numbered 5, after V lost 4 bases and J lost 6 bases. The CDR3 sequence is 14 residues long. In nucleotides, the CDR3 is TGCGCCAGCAGCCTAGGACAGGGAGGTCAGCCCCAGCATTTT. Translated: CASSLGQGGQPQHF.